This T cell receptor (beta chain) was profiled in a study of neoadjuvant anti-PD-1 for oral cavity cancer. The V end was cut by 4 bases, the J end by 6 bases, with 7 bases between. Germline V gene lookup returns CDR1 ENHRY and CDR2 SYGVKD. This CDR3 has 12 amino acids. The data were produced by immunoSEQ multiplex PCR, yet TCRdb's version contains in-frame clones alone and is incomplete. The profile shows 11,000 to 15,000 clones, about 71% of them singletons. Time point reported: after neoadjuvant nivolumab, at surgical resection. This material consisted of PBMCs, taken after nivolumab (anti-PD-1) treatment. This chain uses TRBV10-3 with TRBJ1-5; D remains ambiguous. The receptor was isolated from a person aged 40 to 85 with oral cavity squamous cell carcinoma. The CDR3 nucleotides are TGTGCCATCAGTGTAGCAGGTCAGCCCCAGCATTTT. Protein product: CAISVAGQPQHF.